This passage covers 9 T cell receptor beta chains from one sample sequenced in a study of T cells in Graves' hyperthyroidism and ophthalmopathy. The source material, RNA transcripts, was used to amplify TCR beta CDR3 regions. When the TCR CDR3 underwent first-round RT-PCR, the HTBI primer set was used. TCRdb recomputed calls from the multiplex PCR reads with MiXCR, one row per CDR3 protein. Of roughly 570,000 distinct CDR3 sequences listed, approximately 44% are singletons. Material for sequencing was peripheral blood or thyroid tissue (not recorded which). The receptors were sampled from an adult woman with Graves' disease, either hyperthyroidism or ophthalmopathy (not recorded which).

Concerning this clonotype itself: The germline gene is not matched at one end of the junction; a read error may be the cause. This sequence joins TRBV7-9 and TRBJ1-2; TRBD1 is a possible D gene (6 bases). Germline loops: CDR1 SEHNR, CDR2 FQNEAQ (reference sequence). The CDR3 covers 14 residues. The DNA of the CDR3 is TGTGCCAGCAGCGCAGGCAGGGGAACGGGTGGCTACGCCTTC. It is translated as CASSAGRGTGGYAF.

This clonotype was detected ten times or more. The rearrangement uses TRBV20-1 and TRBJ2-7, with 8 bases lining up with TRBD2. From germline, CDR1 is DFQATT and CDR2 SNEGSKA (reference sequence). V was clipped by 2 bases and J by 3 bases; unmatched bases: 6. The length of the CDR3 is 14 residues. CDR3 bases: TGCAGTGCTAGAAGCGGGAGATTAGACTACGAGCAGTACTTC. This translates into CSARSGRLDYEQYF.

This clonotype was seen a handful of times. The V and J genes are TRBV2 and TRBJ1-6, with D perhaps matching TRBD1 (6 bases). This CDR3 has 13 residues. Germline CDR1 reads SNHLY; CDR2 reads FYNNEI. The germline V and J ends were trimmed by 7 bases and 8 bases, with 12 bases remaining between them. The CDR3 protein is CASNRQEDSPLHF. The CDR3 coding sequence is TGTGCCAGCAACAGACAGGAAGATTCACCCCTCCACTTT. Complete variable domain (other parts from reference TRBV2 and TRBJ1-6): EPEVTQTPSHQVTQMGQEVILRCVPISNHLYFYWYRQILGQKVEFLVSFYNNEISEKSEIFDDQFSVERPDGSNFTLKIRSTKLEDSAMYFCASNRQEDSPLHFGNGTRLTVT.

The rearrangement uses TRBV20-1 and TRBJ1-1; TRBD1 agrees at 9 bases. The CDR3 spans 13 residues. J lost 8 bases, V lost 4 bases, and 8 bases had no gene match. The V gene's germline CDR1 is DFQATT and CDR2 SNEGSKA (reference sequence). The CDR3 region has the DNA TGCAGTGCTATAGGGACAGGGACCTCAGAAGCTTTCTTT. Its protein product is CSAIGTGTSEAFF.

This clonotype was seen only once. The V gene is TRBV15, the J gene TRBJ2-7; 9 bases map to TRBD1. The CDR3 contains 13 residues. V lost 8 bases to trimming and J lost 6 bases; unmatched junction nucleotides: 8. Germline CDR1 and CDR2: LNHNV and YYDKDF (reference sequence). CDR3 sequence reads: CATGRDRAGEQYF. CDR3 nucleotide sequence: TGTGCCACCGGCCGGGACAGGGCCGGCGAGCAGTACTTC.

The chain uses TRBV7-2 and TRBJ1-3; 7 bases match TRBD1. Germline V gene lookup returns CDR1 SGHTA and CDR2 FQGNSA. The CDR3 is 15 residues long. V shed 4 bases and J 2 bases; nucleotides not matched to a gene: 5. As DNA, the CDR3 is TGTGCCAGCAGCTCGACAGGGACGGCTGGAAACACCATATATTTT. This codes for CASSSTGTAGNTIYF.

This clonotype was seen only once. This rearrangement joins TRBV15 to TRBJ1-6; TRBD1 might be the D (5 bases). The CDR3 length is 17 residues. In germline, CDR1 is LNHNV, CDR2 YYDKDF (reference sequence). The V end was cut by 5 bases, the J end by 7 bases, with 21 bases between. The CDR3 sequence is CATSVGPRAGPNSPLHF. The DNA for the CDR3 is TGTGCCACCAGCGTAGGACCACGGGCAGGGCCCAATTCACCCCTCCACTTT.

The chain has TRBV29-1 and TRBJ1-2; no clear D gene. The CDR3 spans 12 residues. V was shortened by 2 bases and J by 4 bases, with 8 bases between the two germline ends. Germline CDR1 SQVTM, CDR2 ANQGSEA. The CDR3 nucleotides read TGCAGCGTTGAACGGCAGCTCTATGGCTACACCTTC. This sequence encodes CSVERQLYGYTF.

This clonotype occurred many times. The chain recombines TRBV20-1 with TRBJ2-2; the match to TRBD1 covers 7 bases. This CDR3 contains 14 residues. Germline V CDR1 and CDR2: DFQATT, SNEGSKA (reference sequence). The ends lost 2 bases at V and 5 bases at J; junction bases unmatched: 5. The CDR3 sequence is CSARKGAVTGELFF. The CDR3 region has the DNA TGCAGTGCTAGAAAGGGGGCGGTAACCGGGGAGCTGTTTTTT.